This is a list of T cell receptor beta chains from one sample in a study of T cells in Graves' hyperthyroidism and ophthalmopathy. MiXCR was run by TCRdb on the multiplex PCR reads, yielding one entry per CDR3 protein. Among about 290,000 distinct CDR3 sequences, over 15% were seen once, and the ten largest hold approximately 33%. The sequenced material came from blood. These receptors were collected from a young man with Graves' hyperthyroidism. Each CDR3 is given with its conserved first and last residue. The D gene is left open where the match is weak. Size is omitted from some rows. Given values are once, few, many or a class for expanded clones.

J gene,CDR3 length,V gene,D gene,clone size,CDR3 protein,CDR3 DNA
TRBJ1-2,14,TRBV11-2,-,-,CASSSGRNSYGYTF,TGTGCCAGCAGCTCGGGGAGAAACTCCTATGGCTACACCTTC
TRBJ2-1,18,TRBV19,TRBD1,-,CASSMEDRGSSAYNEQFF,TGTGCCAGTAGTATGGAGGACAGGGGGTCTTCGGCCTACAATGAGCAGTTCTTC
TRBJ2-1,14,TRBV2,-,-,CASSPPTGYNEQFF,TGTGCCAGCAGTCCGCCGACAGGCTACAATGAGCAGTTCTTC
TRBJ2-2,14,TRBV9,-,few,CASSVEPEPGELFF,TGTGCCAGCAGCGTTGAACCCGAGCCCGGGGAGCTGTTTTTT
TRBJ2-7,13,TRBV7-9,-,many,CASSLEPWGEQYF,TGTGCCAGCAGTCTCGAGCCCTGGGGCGAGCAGTACTTC
TRBJ2-7,20,TRBV25-1,TRBD2,few,CASGGRGAGTSGMRLNEQYF,TGTGCCAGCGGGGGTAGGGGTGCCGGGACTAGCGGGATGAGGCTGAACGAGCAGTACTTC
TRBJ1-4,13,TRBV3-1,-,many,CASSHPRGEKLFF,TGTGCCAGCAGCCACCCAAGAGGCGAAAAACTGTTTTTT
TRBJ2-7,15,TRBV7-9,TRBD2,-,CASLPGGEGTYEQYF,TGTGCCAGCCTACCCGGGGGGGAGGGAACCTACGAGCAGTACTTC
TRBJ2-1,14,TRBV6-1,-,few,CASSAGTTVNEQFF,TGTGCCAGCAGTGCAGGGACGACGGTCAATGAGCAGTTCTTC
TRBJ2-3,15,TRBV10-3,-,once,CAISGVNLETDTQYF,TGTGCCATCAGTGGGGTCAACCTTGAGACAGATACGCAGTATTTT
TRBJ2-5,13,TRBV27,TRBD2,-,CASSGLAEETQYF,TGTGCCAGTTCGGGACTAGCGGAAGAGACCCAGTACTTC
TRBJ2-3,17,TRBV2,TRBD2,few,CASSGTSGRAFPDTQYF,TGTGCCAGCAGTGGGACTAGCGGGAGGGCCTTTCCAGATACGCAGTATTTT
TRBJ2-5,13,TRBV2,-,many,CASSGSLQETQYF,TGTGCCAGCAGTGGATCCCTTCAAGAGACCCAGTACTTC
TRBJ2-1,16,TRBV5-1,-,-,CASSLDTGDGYNEQFF,TGCGCCAGCAGCTTGGATACCGGGGACGGTTACAATGAGCAGTTCTTC
TRBJ1-2,15,TRBV6-1,-,few,CASRVYRDVNYGYTF,TGTGCCAGCAGGGTTTACCGGGACGTTAACTATGGCTACACCTTC
TRBJ1-5,13,TRBV20-1,-,few,CSANTDSNQPQHF,TGCAGTGCTAACACGGACTCAAATCAGCCCCAGCATTTT